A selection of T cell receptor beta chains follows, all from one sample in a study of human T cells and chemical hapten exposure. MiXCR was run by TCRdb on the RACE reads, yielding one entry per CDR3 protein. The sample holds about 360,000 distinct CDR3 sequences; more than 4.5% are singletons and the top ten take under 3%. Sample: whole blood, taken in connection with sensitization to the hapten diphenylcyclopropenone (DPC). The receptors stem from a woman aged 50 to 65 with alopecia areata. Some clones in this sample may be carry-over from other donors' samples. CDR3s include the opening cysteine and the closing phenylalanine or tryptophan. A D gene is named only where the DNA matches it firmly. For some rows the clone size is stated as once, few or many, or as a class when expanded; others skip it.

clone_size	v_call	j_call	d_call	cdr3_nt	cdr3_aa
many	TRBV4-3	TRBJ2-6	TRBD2	TGCGCCAGCAGCCAAGAATGGCTAGCGGGAGGACTCACCGGGGCCAACGTCCTGACTTTC	CASSQEWLAGGLTGANVLTF
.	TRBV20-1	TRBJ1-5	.	TGCAGTGCTAGGGGCTCGGGGCAGCCCCAGCATTTT	CSARGSGQPQHF
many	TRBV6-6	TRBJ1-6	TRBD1	TGTGCCAGCAAAGACCCGGACAGGCCCAATTCACCCCTCCACTTT	CASKDPDRPNSPLHF
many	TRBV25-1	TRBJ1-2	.	TGTGCCAGCAGCGTCTCCAATGGCTACACCTTC	CASSVSNGYTF
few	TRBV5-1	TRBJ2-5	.	TGCGCCAGCAGCCGGGACCTCGAGACCCAGTACTTC	CASSRDLETQYF
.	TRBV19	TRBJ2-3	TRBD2	TGTGCCAGTAGGCTAGCGGGGGGAGGCACGCAGTATTTT	CASRLAGGGTQYF
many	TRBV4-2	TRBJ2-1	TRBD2	TGTGCCAGCAGCCTCCATACTAGCGGGGACTACAATGAGCAGTTCTTC	CASSLHTSGDYNEQFF
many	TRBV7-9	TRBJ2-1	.	TGTGCCAGCACCGGCGACCAACCCTACAATGAGCAGTTCTTC	CASTGDQPYNEQFF
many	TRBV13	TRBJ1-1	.	TGTGCCAGCAGGAAACAGGGATACACTGAAGCTTTCTTT	CASRKQGYTEAFF
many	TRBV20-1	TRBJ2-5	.	TGCAGTGCTACAAGGACCGTGAGGGAGACCCAGTACTTC	CSATRTVRETQYF
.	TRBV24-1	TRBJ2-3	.	TGTGCCACCAGTGTCTCGGCTAGCTCAGATACGCAGTATTTT	CATSVSASSDTQYF
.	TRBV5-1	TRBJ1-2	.	TGCGCCAGCAGCTTGGCAAACCCCCCTGGCTACACCTTC	CASSLANPPGYTF
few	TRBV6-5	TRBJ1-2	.	TGTGCCAGCAGTTACTGGGGGACGGGGCCCAACTATGGCTACACCTTC	CASSYWGTGPNYGYTF
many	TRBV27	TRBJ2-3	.	TGTGCCAGCAGTTTATTCTCCACAGATACGCAGTATTTT	CASSLFSTDTQYF
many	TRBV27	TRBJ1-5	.	TGTGCCAGCAGCTTAGGAAGGGGAGGCAATCAGCCCCAGCATTTT	CASSLGRGGNQPQHF
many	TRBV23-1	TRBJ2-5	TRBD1	TGCGCCAGCAAACCGGACAGGGCATGCCCCCAGTACTTC	CASKPDRACPQYF
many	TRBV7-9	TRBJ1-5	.	TGTGCCAGCAGCTCCCGAAGCAGCAATCAGCCCCAGCATTTT	CASSSRSSNQPQHF
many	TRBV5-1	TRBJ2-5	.	TGCGCCAGCAGCTCCGACCCCCGGGAGACCCAGTACTTC	CASSSDPRETQYF
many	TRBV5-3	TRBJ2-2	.	TGTGCCAGAAGCCCTATGGCATCGGGGAACACCGGGGAGCTGTTTTTT	CARSPMASGNTGELFF
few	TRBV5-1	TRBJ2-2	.	TGCGCCAGCAGCTTGTCCTCTATATCAAGGGCCGGGGAGCTGTTTTTT	CASSLSSISRAGELFF
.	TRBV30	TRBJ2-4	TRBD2	TGTGCCTGGAGCTCCGGGACTAGCGGCAAAAACATTCAGTACTTC	CAWSSGTSGKNIQYF
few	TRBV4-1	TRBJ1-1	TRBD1	TGCGCCAGCAGCCCCACCCCACCGACAGGGGGCAGCGGCACTGAAGCTTTCTTT	CASSPTPPTGGSGTEAFF
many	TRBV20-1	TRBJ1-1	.	TGCAGTGTCTCCCAGAACACTGAAGCTTTCTTT	CSVSQNTEAFF
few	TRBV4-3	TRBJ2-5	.	TGCGCCAGCAGCCAAGAAGCCCTCGCCGACTGGCAAGAGACCCAGTACTTC	CASSQEALADWQETQYF
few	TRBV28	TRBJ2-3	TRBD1	TGTGCCAGCAGTGTACAGGGGGGCAGAGATACGCAGTATTTT	CASSVQGGRDTQYF
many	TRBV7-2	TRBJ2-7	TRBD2	TGTGCCAGCAGCTTCCGGACTAGCGGGAGAGGTGGGGAGCAGTACTTC	CASSFRTSGRGGEQYF
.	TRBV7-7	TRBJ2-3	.	TGTGCCAGCAGCCCCGTAGGTGGCGATACGCAGTATTTT	CASSPVGGDTQYF
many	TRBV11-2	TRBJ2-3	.	TGTGCCAGCTACGGCCCCCCGACAGATACGCAGTATTTT	CASYGPPTDTQYF
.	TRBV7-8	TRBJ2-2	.	TGTGCCAGCAGCTCCCCCCGGGAGTCGGGACGCACCGGGGAGCTGTTTTTT	CASSSPRESGRTGELFF
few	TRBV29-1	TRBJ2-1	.	TGCAGCGTGCTCCCCGCCCCAGGGAATGAGCAGTTCTTC	CSVLPAPGNEQFF
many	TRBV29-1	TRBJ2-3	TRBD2	TGCAGCGTCGGGCTCACTAGCGGGACAGATACGCAGTATTTT	CSVGLTSGTDTQYF
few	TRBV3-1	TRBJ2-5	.	TGTGCCAGCAGCCAAGGGCCCGACAGCTACAGTTGCTTC	CASSQGPDSYSCF
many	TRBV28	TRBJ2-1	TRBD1	TGTGCCAGCAGTTTGAGGGGGCCCAATGAGCAGTTCTTC	CASSLRGPNEQFF
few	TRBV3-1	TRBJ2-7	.	TGTGCCAGCAGCCAAGATCCCGGTCGGGGGGCCGCCGAGCAGTACTTC	CASSQDPGRGAAEQYF
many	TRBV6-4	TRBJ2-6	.	TGTGCCAGCAGTGACTCTCGGGCAGGGGTTGGAGCTGGGGCCAACGTCCTGACTTTC	CASSDSRAGVGAGANVLTF
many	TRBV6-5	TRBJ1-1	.	TGTGCCAGCAGTTACTCAGGGGGTATGGCTGAAGCTTTCTTT	CASSYSGGMAEAFF
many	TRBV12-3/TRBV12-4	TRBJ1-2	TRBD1	TGTGCCAGCAGCCATGACCGGACAGGGGAGTATGGCTACACCTTC	CASSHDRTGEYGYTF
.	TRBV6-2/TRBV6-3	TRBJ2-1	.	TGTGCCAGCAGTTACTCCACCTCTGTAGGTGAGCAGTTCTTC	CASSYSTSVGEQFF
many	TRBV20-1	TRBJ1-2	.	TGCAGTGCTAGAGATGACAGGCTGTCCACTGGCTACACCTTC	CSARDDRLSTGYTF
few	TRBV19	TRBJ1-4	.	TGTGCCAGTAGTGGCGGACCGTACGACAATAATGAAAAACTGTTTTTT	CASSGGPYDNNEKLFF
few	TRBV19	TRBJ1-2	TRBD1	TGTGCCAGTACATCACAGGGGACGATCTCGAGGAACTATGGCTACACCTTC	CASTSQGTISRNYGYTF
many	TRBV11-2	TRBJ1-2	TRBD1	TGTGCCAGCAGCCGGAGGGGGCTGAACTATGGCTACACCTTC	CASSRRGLNYGYTF
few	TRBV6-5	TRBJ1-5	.	TGTGCCAGCAGTTACCCGATCACGTCGGGCAGGGAGCAGGATCAGCCCCAGCATTTT	CASSYPITSGREQDQPQHF